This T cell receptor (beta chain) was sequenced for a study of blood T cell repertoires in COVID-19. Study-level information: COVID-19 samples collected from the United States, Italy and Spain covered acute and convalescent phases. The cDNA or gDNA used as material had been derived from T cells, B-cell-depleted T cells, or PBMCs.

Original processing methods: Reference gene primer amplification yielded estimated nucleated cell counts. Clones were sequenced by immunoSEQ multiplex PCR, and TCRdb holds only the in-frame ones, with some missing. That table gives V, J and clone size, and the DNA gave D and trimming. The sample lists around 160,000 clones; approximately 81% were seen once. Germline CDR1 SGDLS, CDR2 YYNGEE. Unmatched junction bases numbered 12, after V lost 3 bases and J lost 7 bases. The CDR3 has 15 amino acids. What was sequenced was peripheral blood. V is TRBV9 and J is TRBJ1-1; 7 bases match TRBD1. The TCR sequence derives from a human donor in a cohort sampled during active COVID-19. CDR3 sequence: CASSGEGLQGIEAFF. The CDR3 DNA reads TGTGCCAGCAGCGGCGAGGGGTTACAGGGGATTGAAGCTTTCTTT.